This T cell receptor beta chain was observed in a study of molecular identifiers for immune sequencing clone quantification. Whole-study results and caveats: Clones above 20 RNA copies contained over 98% of effector molecules but under 1% of naive ones. Single-cell amounts of spiked Jurkat TCR RNA were reportedly detectable among 950,000 to 1,000,000 naive cells.

In the sort, naive CD8 T cells were defined as CD8+CD4-CCR7+CD45RA+. On this clonotype itself: Its antigen remains unidentified.

TCRdb re-analysed the PCR reads in MiXCR, keeping a single row per CDR3 protein. The sample holds 490,000 or so distinct CDR3 sequences; about a fifth are singletons and the top ten take roughly 0.81%. The J segment lost 8 bases and the V segment lost 4 bases, leaving 2 bases of the junction unmatched. Germline CDR1 and CDR2: MNHEY and SMNVEV (reference sequence). The CDR3 consists of 14 residues. The material sequenced was naive CD8+ T cells from blood, with Jurkat cell RNA spiked in. Sample subset: FACS-sorted CD8+CD4-CCR7+CD45RA+ naive T cells. This TCR was recovered from a human donor in good health. Some libraries in this study had Jurkat cell RNA spiked in. The chain carries TRBV27 and TRBJ1-6; 10 bases match TRBD1. This chain's CDR3 is CASSWGQGYSPLHF. CDR3 nucleotide sequence: TGTGCCAGCAGTTGGGGACAGGGGTATTCACCCCTCCACTTT.